This T cell receptor (beta chain) was recorded in a study of cytomegalovirus exposure and HLA in healthy donors. Primers included in the PCR were 60 Vbeta and 13 Jbeta primers. The repertoire was sequenced with immunoSEQ multiplex PCR; TCRdb's copy has only in-frame clones and lacks some. The sample holds around 100,000 clones; approximately 79% are singletons and the top ten take roughly 5%. Details on this clone: Antigen specificity is unknown. One end of the junction is discordant with germline, which a read error may explain.

Per the germline V gene, CDR1 is LGHNA and CDR2 is YSLEER. This CDR3 has 17 residues. Study findings and constraints: Immune exposure information comprised only CMV serostatus. Using a false discovery rate of 0.05, a later analysis showed that 15,000 to 20,000 TCR beta sequences were associated with HLA alleles.

The sequenced sample was PBMCs. The receptor was derived from a man between 60 and 75 years old in good health and CMV-seropositive. V is TRBV4-3 and J is TRBJ2-1; 8 bases match TRBD1. CDR3 residues: CASSPDQGARVYNGQFF. The CDR3 DNA is TGCGCCAGCAGCCCAGACCAGGGGGCGAGGGTCTACAATGGGCAGTTCTTC.